This T cell receptor beta chain was recorded in a study of identical twins. Study-level points and caveats: Within cord blood, abundant beta clonotypes carried fewer insertions, but memory repertoires showed no such trend. Beta out-of-frame sequences displayed a weaker excess of sharing between twins.

The donor group consisted entirely of healthy Caucasians. The cDNA had a unique molecular identifier and a template-switch universal primer site. TCRdb recomputed calls from the 5' RACE reads with MiXCR, one row per CDR3 protein. The repertoire has 1.5 million to 2 million distinct CDR3 sequences, around 33% of them found once; the top ten carry about 0.3%. Germline loops: CDR1 MNHEY, CDR2 SMNVEV (reference sequence). CDR3 length equals 16 residues. Trimming shortened V by 2 bases and J by 1 base, and 13 bases separated the two germline ends. As concerns this clonotype: No antigen is known for it.

This chain joins TRBV27 and TRBJ2-3; tentative D call: TRBD2 (5 bases). The sequencing sample was made of cord blood. The sequence was obtained from a newborn girl in good health. CDR3 region: CASSLRASKRTDTQYF. CDR3 sequence (DNA): TGTGCCAGCAGTTTAAGGGCTAGCAAGCGCACAGATACGCAGTATTTT.